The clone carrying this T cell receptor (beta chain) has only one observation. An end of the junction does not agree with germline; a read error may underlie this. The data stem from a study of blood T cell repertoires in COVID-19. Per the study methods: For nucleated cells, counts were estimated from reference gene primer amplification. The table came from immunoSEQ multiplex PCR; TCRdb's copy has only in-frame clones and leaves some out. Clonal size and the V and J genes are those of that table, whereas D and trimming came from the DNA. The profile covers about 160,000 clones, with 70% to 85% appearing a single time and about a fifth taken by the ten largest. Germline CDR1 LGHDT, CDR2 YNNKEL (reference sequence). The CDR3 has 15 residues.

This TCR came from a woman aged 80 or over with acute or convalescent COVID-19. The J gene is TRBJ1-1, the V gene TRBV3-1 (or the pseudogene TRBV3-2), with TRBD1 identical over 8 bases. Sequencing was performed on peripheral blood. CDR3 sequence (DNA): TGTGCCAGCAGCCAAGATGCAGGGGGCGGAACTGGAGCTTTCTTT. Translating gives CASSQDAGGGTGAFF.